This TCR beta chain was sequenced in a study of radiation and T cells in renal cell carcinoma. Overall study: Nephrectomy followed 15 Gy stereotactic body radiation by 4 weeks.

Time point denoted: blood 2 weeks post-SBRT. Treatment here: 15 Gy SBRT to primary tumor, nephrectomy 4 weeks later. Serial blood draws occurred at baseline and 2 and 4 weeks post-SBRT. CDR1 and CDR2 (germline): SGHVS, FNYEAQ. There are 16 residues in the CDR3. With V trimmed by 1 base and J by 7 bases, 8 bases remained unmatched. The assay was immunoSEQ multiplex PCR, and TCRdb's table has in-frame clones only and misses some. Seen here are some 120,000 clones, around 81% observed once, and the top ten hold under 6.5%. J is TRBJ2-5 and V is TRBV7-6; TRBD2 matches at 11 bases. The receptor was isolated from a man aged 45-65 years with renal cell carcinoma. Sequenced material: blood, taken from a patient whose treatment included radiotherapy and nephrectomy. The CDR3 DNA follows: TGTGCCAGCAGCTTAGTTAGCGGGGGGGCTCCTGGGACCCAGTACTTC. It yields the protein CASSLVSGGAPGTQYF.